What follows are 24 T cell receptor beta chains derived from one specimen sequenced in a study of shared clonotypes between healthy human individuals. Naive CD8 cells lacked CD45RO and underwent positive selection for CCR7, leaving out terminally differentiated effector memory CD45RA+ cells. This table comes from immunoSEQ multiplex PCR, and its TCRdb copy is limited to in-frame clones, with some not included. The sample shows around 2,000,000 clones, 85% to 95% of them seen only once. The sequenced sample consisted of naive CD8+ T cells from PBMCs. These receptors all stem from a man aged 18 to 29 in good health. Some clones in this sample may be carry-over from other donors' samples.

The gene calls are TRBV6-6 and TRBJ2-5; no reliable D call. The CDR3 has 14 amino acids. V gave up 2 bases and J gave up 5 bases, with 12 bases separating them. Germline V CDR1 and CDR2: MNHNY, SVGAGI (reference sequence). The CDR3, as DNA: TGTGCCAGCAGTTACCTGTCAGCTAGGGAGACCCAGTACTTC. It yields the protein CASSYLSARETQYF.

CDR3 sequence reads: CASSFDRRVAFF. The DNA for the CDR3 is TGTGCCAGCAGTTTCGACCGACGGGTAGCTTTCTTT. The J gene is TRBJ1-1, the V gene TRBV28; D unclear. The CDR3 is 12 amino acids. CDR1 is MDHEN and CDR2 is SYDVKM in the germline V gene. The V and J ends lost 3 bases and 10 bases respectively, with 12 bases between them.

The rearrangement links TRBV30 to TRBJ2-7; D ambiguous. CDR1 is GTSNPN, CDR2 SVGIG, per germline (reference sequence). The CDR3 totals 14 residues. V lost 4 bases and J lost 0, with 13 bases in between. The CDR3 sequence: CAWTAPHHSYEQYF. CDR3 bases: TGTGCCTGGACCGCCCCGCACCACTCCTACGAGCAGTACTTC. Supplemented by reference TRBV30 and TRBJ2-7, the full variable domain reads SQTIHQWPATLVQPVGSPLSLECTVEGTSNPNLYWYRQAAGRGLQLLFYSVGIGQISSEVPQNLSASRPQDRQFILSSKKLLLSDSGFYLCAWTAPHHSYEQYFGPGTRLTVT.

The chain carries TRBV28 and TRBJ1-2, with TRBD1 matching over 9 bases. This CDR3 contains 14 residues. V lost 6 bases and J lost 3; bases outside the gene matches: 5. Germline CDR1 and CDR2: MDHEN and SYDVKM. As DNA, the CDR3 is TGTGCCAGCAGCCGGGACAGGGATTACTATGGCTACACCTTC. Translating it yields CASSRDRDYYGYTF.

This clone has just one count. The V gene is TRBV30, the J gene TRBJ2-5, with D possibly being TRBD2 (6 bases). The J call may be wrong; the DNA end is better matched by TRBJ2-7. Germline V gives CDR1 GTSNPN, CDR2 SVGIG (reference sequence). The CDR3 contains 12 residues. The CDR3 protein is CAWRGGFYEQYF. CDR3 DNA sequence: TGTGCCTGGAGGGGGGGATTCTACGAGCAGTACTTC.

The J gene is TRBJ1-5, the V gene TRBV28, with D unclear. The germline CDR1 and CDR2 sequences are MDHEN and SYDVKM. Trimming shortened V by 3 bases and J by 1 base, and 10 bases separated the two germline ends. The CDR3 is made up of 15 amino acids. The CDR3 DNA is TGTGCCAGCAGTTTCGTGGAGTCCAGCAATCAGCCCCAGCATTTT. Encoded protein: CASSFVESSNQPQHF.

The V gene is TRBV19, the J gene TRBJ1-2, with TRBD1 matching 10 bases. Losses at the gene ends were 5 bases for V and 4 bases for J; bases not matched to a gene: 7. Germline V gene lookup returns CDR1 LNHDA and CDR2 SQIVND (reference sequence). The CDR3 is 15 residues long. CDR3 loop: CASSEGQGFGYGYTF. In nucleotides, the CDR3 is TGTGCCAGTAGTGAGGGACAGGGGTTCGGCTATGGCTACACCTTC.

This rearrangement joins TRBV7-8 to TRBJ2-5; TRBD2 aligns across 12 bases. Germline CDR1 SGHVS, CDR2 FQNEAQ. The CDR3 sequence is 16 residues long. Trimming at V came to 1 base and at J to 3 bases, leaving 3 bases not matched to a gene. In DNA, the CDR3 is TGTGCCAGCAGCTTAGGACTAGCGGGAGTAAAAGAGACCCAGTACTTC. The encoded protein is CASSLGLAGVKETQYF.

This chain connects TRBV7-9 to TRBJ2-3, with D uncertain. Germline CDR1 and CDR2: SEHNR and FQNEAQ (reference sequence). V lost 5 bases to trimming and J lost 0 bases, with 12 bases between them. The length of the CDR3 is 15 residues. Here the CDR3 reads CASSGILLSTDTQYF. The DNA for the CDR3 is TGTGCCAGCAGCGGGATCCTACTAAGCACAGATACGCAGTATTTT.

This clone appeared once. This chain links TRBV28 with TRBJ2-7, with a possible D match to TRBD1 (5 bases). The CDR3 is 15 residues long. Germline V gene lookup returns CDR1 MDHEN and CDR2 SYDVKM. With 1 base removed from V and 6 bases from J, the gap between germline ends came to 16 bases. CDR3 loop: CASSLFSGNPSEQYF. CDR3 in DNA: TGTGCCAGCAGTTTATTTTCAGGGAACCCCTCCGAGCAGTACTTC.

This clone came up once. The chain is built from TRBV13 and TRBJ1-1, with 8 bases fitting TRBD1. Losses at the gene ends were 0 bases for V and 1 base for J; bases not matched to a gene: 4. Germline assignment: CDR1 PRHDT and CDR2 FYEKMQ (reference sequence). The CDR3 has 16 amino acids. The CDR3 reads CASSLGQGEGNTEAFF. CDR3 DNA sequence: TGTGCCAGCAGCTTAGGACAGGGGGAAGGGAACACTGAAGCTTTCTTT.

The V call is TRBV7-9, the J call TRBJ2-7; 16 bases agree with TRBD2. The germline V gene has CDR1 SEHNR and CDR2 FQNEAQ (reference sequence). V lost 4 bases and J lost 2; bases outside the gene matches: 5. CDR3 size: 17 residues. CDR3 region: CASSSTGTSGRAYEQYF. The CDR3 DNA reads as TGTGCCAGCAGCTCTACCGGGACTAGCGGGAGGGCCTACGAGCAGTACTTC.

This clone was picked up a small number of times. The chain couples TRBV7-9 to TRBJ1-5; tentative D call: TRBD1 (5 bases). Trimming pared 5 bases from V and 5 bases from J, leaving 13 bases between. The CDR3 has 14 amino acids. The germline V gene encodes CDR1 SEHNR and CDR2 FQNEAQ (reference sequence). The CDR3 here is CASSKKGADQPQHF. For the CDR3, the DNA is TGTGCCAGCAGCAAAAAAGGGGCGGATCAGCCCCAGCATTTT.

The chain recombines TRBV27 with TRBJ2-5, with D uncertain. The CDR3 covers 12 residues. Germline assignment: CDR1 MNHEY and CDR2 SMNVEV (reference sequence). V was clipped by 8 bases and J by 4 bases, with 11 bases between them. CDR3 region: CASATLGETQYF. The CDR3 DNA follows: TGTGCCAGCGCCACTTTGGGAGAGACCCAGTACTTC.

The chain has TRBV13 and TRBJ1-2, with D unresolved. The V gene's germline CDR1 is PRHDT and CDR2 FYEKMQ (reference sequence). The V gene lost 0 bases and the J gene lost 8 bases, with 10 bases spanning the gap. The CDR3 contains 13 residues. CDR3 sequence: CASSLGRQLGYTF. The CDR3 nucleotides are TGTGCCAGCAGCTTAGGCCGGCAGTTGGGCTACACCTTC.

The chain uses TRBV9 and TRBJ1-2; D might be TRBD1 (5 bases). Trimming removed 4 bases at V and 2 bases at J, with 15 bases between. Germline V CDR1 and CDR2: SGDLS, YYNGEE. The CDR3 has 15 amino acids. The CDR3 spells CASSPGGGGNYGYTF. The CDR3 nucleotides read TGTGCCAGCAGCCCCGGGGGGGGTGGGAACTATGGCTACACCTTC.

This chain uses TRBV27 with TRBJ2-1, with TRBD1 matching 11 bases. Germline V gene lookup returns CDR1 MNHEY and CDR2 SMNVEV (reference sequence). The CDR3 contains 16 residues. J gave up 8 bases and V 5 bases, and 11 bases lay outside the gene matches. This chain's CDR3 is CASSPGTGGPTDEQFF. The CDR3 DNA follows: TGTGCCAGCAGTCCCGGGACAGGGGGACCGACAGATGAGCAGTTCTTC.

The chain is built from TRBV9 and TRBJ2-3; possibly TRBD2 for D (6 bases). Germline V CDR1 and CDR2: SGDLS, YYNGEE. This CDR3 is built from 13 residues. V was cut by 3 bases and J by 4 bases, with 9 bases left in between. Written as DNA, the CDR3 is TGTGCCAGCAGCGGGAGGGCCCCAGATACGCAGTATTTT. Amino acids: CASSGRAPDTQYF.

This chain uses TRBV28 with TRBJ2-5, with 7 bases identical to TRBD2. The CDR3 spans 15 residues. V shed 6 bases, J shed 5 bases, and the junction held 12 bases outside the gene matches. Germline loops: CDR1 MDHEN, CDR2 SYDVKM. The CDR3 DNA sequence: TGTGCCAGCAGCCGCTTCGGGGAGGGTGATGAGACCCAGTACTTC. It specifies CASSRFGEGDETQYF.

The CDR3 reads CASSTRELGHYGYTF. The CDR3 DNA follows: TGTGCCAGTAGTACCCGGGAGTTGGGGCACTATGGCTACACCTTC. The chain combines TRBV19 with TRBJ1-2, with a possible D match to TRBD1 (5 bases). In germline, CDR1 is LNHDA, CDR2 SQIVND (reference sequence). V lost 4 bases to trimming and J lost 3 bases, with 15 bases between them. The CDR3 consists of 15 residues.

The rearrangement uses TRBV5-6 and TRBJ1-3, with D uncertain. The CDR3 consists of 17 residues. V lost 3 bases and J lost 3, with 19 bases in between. CDR1 is SGHDT and CDR2 is YYEEEE in the germline V gene. The CDR3 coding sequence is TGTGCCAGCAGCTACCCCGGGAGAGGATTCTTTGGAAACACCATATATTTT. This sequence encodes CASSYPGRGFFGNTIYF. The full variable domain, its missing parts supplied by reference TRBV5-6 and TRBJ1-3, is DAGVTQSPTHLIKTRGQQVTLRCSPKSGHDTVSWYQQALGQGPQFIFQYYEEEERQRGNFPDRFSGHQFPNYSSELNVNALLLGDSALYLCASSYPGRGFFGNTIYFGEGSWLTVV.

V gene TRBV5-8 combines with J gene TRBJ1-1, with a weak D call TRBD1 (6 bases). The CDR3 covers 14 residues. Trimming took 2 bases from V and 1 from J, leaving 9 bases between them. Germline CDR1 is SGHTS and CDR2 is YDEGEE. For the CDR3, the DNA is TGTGCCAGCAGCTTAAGACAGGAGAACACTGAAGCTTTCTTT. Protein product: CASSLRQENTEAFF.

As for this clone: The sample carries other DNA sequences with the same CDR3. The V call is TRBV4-3, the J call TRBJ2-6; weak D call: TRBD1 (6 bases). This CDR3 has 15 residues. The germline V and J ends were trimmed by 1 base and 2 bases, with 6 bases remaining between them. The germline V gene has CDR1 LGHNA and CDR2 YSLEER. The CDR3 is CASSQGTAGANVLTF. CDR3 nucleotide sequence: TGCGCCAGCAGCCAAGGGACAGCTGGGGCCAACGTCCTGACTTTC.

The V and J genes are TRBV7-3 and TRBJ2-1; perhaps D is TRBD1 or TRBD2 (5 bases each). Germline CDR1 SGHTA, CDR2 FQGTGA. The V end lost 1 base, the J end lost 9 bases, and 13 bases lay between the germline ends. This CDR3 region has 14 residues. DNA for the CDR3: TGTGCCAGCAGCTTAAGCCTGGGACCGCCTGAGCAGTTCTTC. This translates into CASSLSLGPPEQFF.